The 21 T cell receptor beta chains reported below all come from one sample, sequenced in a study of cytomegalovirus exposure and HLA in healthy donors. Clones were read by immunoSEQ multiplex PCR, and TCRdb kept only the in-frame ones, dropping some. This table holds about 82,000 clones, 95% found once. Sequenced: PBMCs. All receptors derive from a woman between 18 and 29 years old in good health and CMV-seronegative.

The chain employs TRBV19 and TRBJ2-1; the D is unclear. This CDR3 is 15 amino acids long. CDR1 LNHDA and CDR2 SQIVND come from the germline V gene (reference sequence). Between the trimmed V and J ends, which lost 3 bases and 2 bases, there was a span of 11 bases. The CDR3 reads CASSMGRQAYNEQFF. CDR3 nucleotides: TGTGCCAGTAGTATGGGTAGGCAGGCCTACAATGAGCAGTTCTTC.

The CDR3: CASSSGTSGRFSYNEQFF. In nucleotides, the CDR3 is TGTGCCAGCAGCTCAGGGACTAGCGGGAGGTTTTCCTACAATGAGCAGTTCTTC. The chain recombines TRBV7-2 with TRBJ2-1, with TRBD2 matching 15 bases. The CDR3 is made up of 18 amino acids. Trimming cost V 4 bases and J 1 base; bases outside gene matches: 5. CDR1 and CDR2 from the germline V gene are SGHTA and FQGNSA.

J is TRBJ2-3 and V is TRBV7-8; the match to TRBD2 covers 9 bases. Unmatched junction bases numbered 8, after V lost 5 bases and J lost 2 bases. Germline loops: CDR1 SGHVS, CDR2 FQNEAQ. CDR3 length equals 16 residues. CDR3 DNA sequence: TGTGCCAGCAGCACAGGGACTAGCTGGTCCACAGATACGCAGTATTTT. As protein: CASSTGTSWSTDTQYF. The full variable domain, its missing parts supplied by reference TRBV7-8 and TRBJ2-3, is GAGVSQSPRYKVAKRGQDVALRCDPISGHVSLFWYQQALGQGPEFLTYFQNEAQLDKSGLPSDRFFAERPEGSVSTLKIQRTQQEDSAVYLCASSTGTSWSTDTQYFGPGTRLTVL.

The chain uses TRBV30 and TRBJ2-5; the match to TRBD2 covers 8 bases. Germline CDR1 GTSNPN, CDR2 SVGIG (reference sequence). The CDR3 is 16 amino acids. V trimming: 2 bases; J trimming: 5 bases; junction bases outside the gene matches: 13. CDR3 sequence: CAWSTSGGGVRETQYF. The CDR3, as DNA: TGTGCCTGGAGTACAAGCGGGGGAGGTGTTAGGGAGACCCAGTACTTC.

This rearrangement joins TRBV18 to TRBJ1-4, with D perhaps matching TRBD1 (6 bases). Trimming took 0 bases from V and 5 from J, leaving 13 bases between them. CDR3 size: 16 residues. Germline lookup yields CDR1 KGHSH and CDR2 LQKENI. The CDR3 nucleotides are TGTGCCAGCTCACCACCCCGGACAGCTCTAAATGAAAAACTGTTTTTT. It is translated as CASSPPRTALNEKLFF.

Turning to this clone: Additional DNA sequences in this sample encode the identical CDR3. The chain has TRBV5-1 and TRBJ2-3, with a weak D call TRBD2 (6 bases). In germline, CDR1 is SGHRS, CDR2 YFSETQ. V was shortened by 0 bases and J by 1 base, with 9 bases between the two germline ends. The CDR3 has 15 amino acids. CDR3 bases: TGCGCCAGCAGCTTGGAGGGCGGGGGCACAGATACGCAGTATTTT. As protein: CASSLEGGGTDTQYF.

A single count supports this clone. The CDR3 sequence: CASSQTGVDYGYTF. The CDR3 DNA follows: TGTGCCAGCAGCCAAACAGGGGTGGACTATGGCTACACCTTC. This chain joins TRBV27 and TRBJ1-2, with 7 bases lining up with TRBD1. The CDR3 loop spans 14 amino acids. CDR1 MNHEY and CDR2 SMNVEV come from the germline V gene (reference sequence). Trimming removed 6 bases from V and 3 bases from J; junction bases left unmatched: 7.

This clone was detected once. The CDR3 DNA is TGTGCCACCAGCGGTAGGGGGCGAACTAATGAAAAACTGTTTTTT. Residues: CATSGRGRTNEKLFF. V is TRBV15 and J is TRBJ1-4; 7 positions match TRBD1. CDR1 and CDR2 (germline): LNHNV, YYDKDF (reference sequence). The J segment lost 1 base and the V segment lost 5 bases, leaving 4 bases of the junction unmatched. The CDR3 runs to 15 residues.

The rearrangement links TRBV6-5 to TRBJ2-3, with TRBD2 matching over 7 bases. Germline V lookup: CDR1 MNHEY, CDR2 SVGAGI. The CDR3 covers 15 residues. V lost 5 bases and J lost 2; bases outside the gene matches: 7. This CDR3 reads CASSPLGGITDTQYF. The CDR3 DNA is TGTGCCAGCAGTCCCCTCGGGGGGATCACAGATACGCAGTATTTT.

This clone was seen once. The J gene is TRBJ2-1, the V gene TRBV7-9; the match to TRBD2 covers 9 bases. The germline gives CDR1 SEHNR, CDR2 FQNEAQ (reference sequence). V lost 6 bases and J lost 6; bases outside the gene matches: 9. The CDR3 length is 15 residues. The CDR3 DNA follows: TGTGCCAGCAGGTCGACTAGCGGAACGGGCAATGAGCAGTTCTTC. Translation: CASRSTSGTGNEQFF.

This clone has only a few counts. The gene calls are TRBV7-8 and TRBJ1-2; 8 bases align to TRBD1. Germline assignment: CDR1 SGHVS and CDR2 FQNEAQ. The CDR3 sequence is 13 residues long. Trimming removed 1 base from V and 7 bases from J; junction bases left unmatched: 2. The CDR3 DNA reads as TGTGCCAGCAGCTTAGTGGGACAGGCTGGCTACACCTTC. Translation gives CASSLVGQAGYTF.

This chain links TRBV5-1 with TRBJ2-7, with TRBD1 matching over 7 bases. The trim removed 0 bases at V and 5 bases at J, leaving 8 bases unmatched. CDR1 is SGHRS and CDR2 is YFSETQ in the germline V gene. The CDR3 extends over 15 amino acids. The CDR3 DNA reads TGCGCCAGCAGCTTGGACAGGGGATCATTCGACGAGCAGTACTTC. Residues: CASSLDRGSFDEQYF. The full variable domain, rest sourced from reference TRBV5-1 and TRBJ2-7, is KAGVTQTPRYLIKTRGQQVTLSCSPISGHRSVSWYQQTPGQGLQFLFEYFSETQRNKGNFPGRFSGRQFSNSRSEMNVSTLELGDSALYLCASSLDRGSFDEQYFGPGTRLTVT.

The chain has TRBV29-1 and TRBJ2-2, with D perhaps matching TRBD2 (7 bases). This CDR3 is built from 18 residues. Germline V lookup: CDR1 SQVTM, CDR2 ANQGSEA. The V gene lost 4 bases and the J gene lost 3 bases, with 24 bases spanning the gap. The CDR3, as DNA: TGCAGCGTTGCCTACCCCCTAGGTGCGGGGGCAGACACCGGGGAGCTGTTTTTT. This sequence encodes CSVAYPLGAGADTGELFF.

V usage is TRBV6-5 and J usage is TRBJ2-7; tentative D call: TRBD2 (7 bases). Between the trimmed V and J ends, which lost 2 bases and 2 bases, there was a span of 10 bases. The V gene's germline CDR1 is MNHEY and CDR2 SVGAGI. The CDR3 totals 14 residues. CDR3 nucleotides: TGTGCCAGCAGTTACGGCGGGGGCCCCTACGAGCAGTACTTC. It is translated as CASSYGGGPYEQYF.

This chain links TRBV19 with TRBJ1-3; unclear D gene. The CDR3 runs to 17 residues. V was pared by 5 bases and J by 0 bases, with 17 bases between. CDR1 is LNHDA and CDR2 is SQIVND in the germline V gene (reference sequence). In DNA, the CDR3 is TGTGCCAGTAGTTCTTCCACGGGTCTTCTCTCTGGAAACACCATATATTTT. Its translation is CASSSSTGLLSGNTIYF. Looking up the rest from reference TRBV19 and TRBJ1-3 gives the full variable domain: DGGITQSPKYLFRKEGQNVTLSCEQNLNHDAMYWYRQDPGQGLRLIYYSQIVNDFQKGDIAEGYSVSREKKESFPLTVTSAQKNPTAFYLCASSSSTGLLSGNTIYFGEGSWLTVV.

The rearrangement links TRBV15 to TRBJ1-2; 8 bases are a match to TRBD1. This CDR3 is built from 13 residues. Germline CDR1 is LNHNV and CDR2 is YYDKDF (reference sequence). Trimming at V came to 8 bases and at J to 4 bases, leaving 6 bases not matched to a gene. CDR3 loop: CATSPGGVYGYTF. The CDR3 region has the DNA TGTGCCACCTCGCCAGGGGGCGTCTATGGCTACACCTTC.

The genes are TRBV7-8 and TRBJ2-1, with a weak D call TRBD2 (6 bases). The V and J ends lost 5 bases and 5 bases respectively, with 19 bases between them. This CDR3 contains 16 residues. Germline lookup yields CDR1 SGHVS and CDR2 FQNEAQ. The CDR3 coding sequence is TGTGCCAGCAGCACCCTAGCGCGACCTTCCAACAATGAGCAGTTCTTC. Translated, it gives CASSTLARPSNNEQFF.

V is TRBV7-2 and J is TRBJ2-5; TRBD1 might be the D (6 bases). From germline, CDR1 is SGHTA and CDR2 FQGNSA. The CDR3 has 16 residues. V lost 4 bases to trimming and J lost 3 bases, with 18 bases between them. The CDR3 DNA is TGTGCCAGCAGCTCACCGGGACAAGGGGGAAAAGAGACCCAGTACTTC. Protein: CASSSPGQGGKETQYF.

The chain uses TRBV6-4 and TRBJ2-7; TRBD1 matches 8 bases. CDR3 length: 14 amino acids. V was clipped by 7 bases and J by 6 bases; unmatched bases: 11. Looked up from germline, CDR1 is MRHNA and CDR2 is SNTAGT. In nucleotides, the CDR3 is TGTGCCAGCACCCACGGGGGCAGGGGGCGCGAGCAGTACTTC. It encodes CASTHGGRGREQYF.

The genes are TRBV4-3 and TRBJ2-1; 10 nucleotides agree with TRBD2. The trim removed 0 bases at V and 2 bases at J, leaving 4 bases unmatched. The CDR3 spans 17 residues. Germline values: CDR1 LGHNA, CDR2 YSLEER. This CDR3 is CASSQDRSGGAYNEQFF. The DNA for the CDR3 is TGCGCCAGCAGCCAAGATAGGAGCGGGGGGGCCTACAATGAGCAGTTCTTC.

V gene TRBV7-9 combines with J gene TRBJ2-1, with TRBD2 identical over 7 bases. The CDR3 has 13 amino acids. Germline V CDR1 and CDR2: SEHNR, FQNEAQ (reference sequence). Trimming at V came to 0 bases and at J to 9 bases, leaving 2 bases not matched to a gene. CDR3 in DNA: TGTGCCAGCAGCTTAGCGGGGGGGGGTGAGCAGTTCTTC. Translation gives CASSLAGGGEQFF.